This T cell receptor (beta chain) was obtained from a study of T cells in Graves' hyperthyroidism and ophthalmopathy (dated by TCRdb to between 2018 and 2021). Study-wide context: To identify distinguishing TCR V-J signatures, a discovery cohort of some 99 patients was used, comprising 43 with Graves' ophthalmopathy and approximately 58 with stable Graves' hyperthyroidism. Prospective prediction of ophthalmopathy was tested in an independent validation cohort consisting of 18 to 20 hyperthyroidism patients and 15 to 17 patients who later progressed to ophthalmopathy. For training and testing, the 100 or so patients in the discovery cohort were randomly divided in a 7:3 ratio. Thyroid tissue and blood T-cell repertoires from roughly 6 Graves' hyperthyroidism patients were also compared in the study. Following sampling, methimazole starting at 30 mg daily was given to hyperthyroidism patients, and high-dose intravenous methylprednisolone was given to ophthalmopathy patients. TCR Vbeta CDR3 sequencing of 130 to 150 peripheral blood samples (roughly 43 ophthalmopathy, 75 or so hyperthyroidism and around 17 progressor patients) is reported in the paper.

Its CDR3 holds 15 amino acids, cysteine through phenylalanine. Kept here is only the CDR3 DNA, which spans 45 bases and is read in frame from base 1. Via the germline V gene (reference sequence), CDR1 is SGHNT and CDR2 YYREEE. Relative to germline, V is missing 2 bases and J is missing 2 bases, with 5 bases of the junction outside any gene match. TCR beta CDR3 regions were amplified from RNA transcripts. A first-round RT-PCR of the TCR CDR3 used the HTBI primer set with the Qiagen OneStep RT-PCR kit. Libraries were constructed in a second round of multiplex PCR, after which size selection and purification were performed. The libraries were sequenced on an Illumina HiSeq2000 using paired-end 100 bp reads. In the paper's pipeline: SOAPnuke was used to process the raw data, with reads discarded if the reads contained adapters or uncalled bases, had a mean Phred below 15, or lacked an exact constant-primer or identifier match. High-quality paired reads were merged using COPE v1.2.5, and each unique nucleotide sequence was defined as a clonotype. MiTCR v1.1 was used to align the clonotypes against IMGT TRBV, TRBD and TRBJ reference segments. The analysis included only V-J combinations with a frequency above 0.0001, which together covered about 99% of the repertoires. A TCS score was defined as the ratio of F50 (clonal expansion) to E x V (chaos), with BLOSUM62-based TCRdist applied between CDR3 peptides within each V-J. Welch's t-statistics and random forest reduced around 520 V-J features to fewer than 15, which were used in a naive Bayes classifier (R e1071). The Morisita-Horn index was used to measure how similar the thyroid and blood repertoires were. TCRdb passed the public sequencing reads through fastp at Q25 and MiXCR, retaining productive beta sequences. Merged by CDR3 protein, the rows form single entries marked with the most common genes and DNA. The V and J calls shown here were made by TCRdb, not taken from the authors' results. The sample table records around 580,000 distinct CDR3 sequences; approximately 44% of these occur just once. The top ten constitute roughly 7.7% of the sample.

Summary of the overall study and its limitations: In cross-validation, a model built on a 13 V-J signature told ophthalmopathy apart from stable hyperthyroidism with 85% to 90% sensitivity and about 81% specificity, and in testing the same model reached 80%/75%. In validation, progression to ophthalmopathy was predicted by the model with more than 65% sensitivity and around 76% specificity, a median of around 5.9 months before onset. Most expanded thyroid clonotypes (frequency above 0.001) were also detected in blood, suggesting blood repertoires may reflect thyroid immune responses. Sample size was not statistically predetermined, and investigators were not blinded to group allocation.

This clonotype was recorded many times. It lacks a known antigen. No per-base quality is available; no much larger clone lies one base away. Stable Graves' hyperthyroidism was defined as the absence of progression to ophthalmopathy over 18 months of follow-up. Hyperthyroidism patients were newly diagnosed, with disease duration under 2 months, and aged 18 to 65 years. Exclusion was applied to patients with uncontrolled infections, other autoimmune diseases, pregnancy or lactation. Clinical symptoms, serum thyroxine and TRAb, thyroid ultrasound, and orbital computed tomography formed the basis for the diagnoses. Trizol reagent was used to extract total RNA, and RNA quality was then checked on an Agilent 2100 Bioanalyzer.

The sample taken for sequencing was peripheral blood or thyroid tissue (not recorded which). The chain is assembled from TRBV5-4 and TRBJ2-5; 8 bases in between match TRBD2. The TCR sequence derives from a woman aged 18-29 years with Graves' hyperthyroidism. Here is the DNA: TGTGCCAGCAGCTTCGCTAGCGGGTTTCAAGAGACCCAGTACTTC. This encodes CASSFASGFQETQYF.